A selection of T cell receptor beta chains follows, all from one sample in a study of a mutant IDH1 vaccine in newly diagnosed glioma. Antigen specificity for these receptors is unknown. The repertoire was sequenced with immunoSEQ multiplex PCR; TCRdb's copy has only in-frame clones and lacks some. The sample includes roughly 60,000 clones, 81% of them seen just once. Sequenced here: PBMCs, sampled from a glioma patient whose treatment included an IDH1 peptide vaccine. Every receptor here comes from a man between 35 and 55 years old with glioma. CDR3s include the opening cysteine and the closing phenylalanine or tryptophan. D genes are given only for firm matches. Clone sizes are given selectively: once, few, many, or a class where the clone is expanded.

D gene,clone size,J gene,V gene,CDR3 protein,CDR3 DNA
.,.,TRBJ2-3,TRBV5-6,CASSFWPGTDTQYF,TGTGCCAGCAGCTTCTGGCCCGGCACAGATACGCAGTATTTT
.,.,TRBJ1-1,TRBV7-6,CASSSLLNTEAFF,TGTGCCAGCAGCTCCCTCCTGAACACTGAAGCTTTCTTT
.,.,TRBJ2-3,TRBV7-3,CASSPTGTDGDTQYF,TGTGCCAGCAGCCCCACCGGGACTGATGGAGATACGCAGTATTTT
.,.,TRBJ2-6,TRBV11-3,CASSPGTGSGANVLTF,TGTGCCAGCAGCCCCGGAACGGGCTCTGGGGCCAACGTCCTGACTTTC
.,.,TRBJ1-2,TRBV29-1,CSARETNYGYTF,TGCAGCGCGCGGGAAACTAACTATGGCTACACCTTC
TRBD2,many,TRBJ2-7,TRBV9,CASSASGRADEQYF,TGTGCCAGCAGCGCTAGCGGGAGGGCCGACGAGCAGTACTTC
TRBD1,.,TRBJ2-7,TRBV6-5,CASSYFARAGGNEQYF,TGTGCCAGCAGTTACTTCGCGCGGGCAGGGGGCAACGAGCAGTACTTC
.,few,TRBJ1-1,TRBV7-9,CASSLERKNTEAFF,TGTGCCAGCAGCTTAGAGCGGAAGAACACTGAAGCTTTCTTT
TRBD1,.,TRBJ2-5,TRBV9,CASSARRGQQETQYF,TGTGCCAGCAGCGCAAGACGGGGACAGCAAGAGACCCAGTACTTC
.,.,TRBJ1-5,TRBV15,CATSRGKPLANQPQHF,TGTGCCACCAGCAGAGGGAAACCTTTGGCAAATCAGCCCCAGCATTTT
.,.,TRBJ1-1,TRBV10-2,CASSEPTPLGLNTEAFF,TGCGCCAGCAGTGAGCCCACACCATTGGGGTTGAACACTGAAGCTTTCTTT
.,.,TRBJ2-2,TRBV10-3,CAISERENTGELFF,TGTGCCATCAGTGAGCGGGAAAACACCGGGGAGCTGTTTTTT
.,.,TRBJ2-1,TRBV6-1,CASSEVFVTSGSNEQFF,TGTGCCAGCAGTGAAGTCTTCGTGACGAGTGGGTCTAATGAGCAGTTCTTC
TRBD1,.,TRBJ2-7,TRBV30,CAWSTGVYEQYF,TGTGCCTGGAGTACAGGGGTCTACGAGCAGTACTTC
.,.,TRBJ2-5,TRBV2,CASGGLLFRETQYF,TGTGCCAGCGGCGGACTACTATTTAGGGAGACCCAGTACTTC
TRBD1,.,TRBJ2-3,TRBV4-2,CASSPATGGAGSTDTQYF,TGTGCCAGCAGCCCCGCGACAGGGGGCGCGGGAAGCACAGATACGCAGTATTTT
TRBD2,.,TRBJ2-5,TRBV19,CASRSRSSGSAETQYF,TGTGCCAGTAGATCTCGTAGTAGCGGGAGCGCAGAGACCCAGTACTTC
.,.,TRBJ2-5,TRBV5-1,CASSLANSQETQYF,TGCGCCAGCAGCTTGGCCAACTCCCAAGAGACCCAGTACTTC
.,.,TRBJ2-1,TRBV19,CASSIANEQFF,TGTGCCAGTAGTATAGCGAATGAGCAGTTCTTC
.,.,TRBJ1-4,TRBV7-9,CASSPAGQANEKLFF,TGTGCCAGCAGCCCAGCTGGGCAAGCTAATGAAAAACTGTTTTTT
.,.,TRBJ2-3,TRBV7-3,CASSLNGITDTQYF,TGTGCCAGCAGCTTAAACGGGATCACAGATACGCAGTATTTT
TRBD1,many,TRBJ1-3,TRBV6-5,CASSAGTAVNTIYF,TGTGCCAGCAGTGCCGGGACAGCGGTAAACACCATATATTTT
TRBD2,few,TRBJ2-3,TRBV9,CASSPLLLAGGQDTQYF,TGTGCCAGCAGCCCCCTCCTGCTAGCGGGGGGGCAGGATACGCAGTATTTT
.,.,TRBJ1-4,TRBV5-5,CASSRGNEKLFF,TGTGCCAGCAGCAGGGGTAATGAAAAACTGTTTTTT
.,.,TRBJ1-2,TRBV29-1,CSVETGREYYGYTF,TGCAGCGTTGAAACGGGCAGGGAGTACTATGGCTACACCTTC
.,.,TRBJ1-1,TRBV30,CAWSGAGQGGTEAFF,TGTGCCTGGAGTGGGGCGGGGCAGGGAGGCACTGAAGCTTTCTTT
TRBD2,.,TRBJ2-2,TRBV2,CASRPGTISPGELFF,TGTGCCAGCAGGCCGGGGACTATTTCACCCGGGGAGCTGTTTTTT
TRBD1,once,TRBJ2-1,TRBV29-1,CSVATMRGQGQFF,TGCAGCGTTGCCACAATGAGGGGGCAAGGGCAGTTCTTC
.,.,TRBJ1-1,TRBV7-8,CASSIRRVMNTEAFF,TGTGCCAGCAGCATCCGACGAGTGATGAACACTGAAGCTTTCTTT
.,.,TRBJ1-2,TRBV9,CASSVVWPHGDGYTF,TGTGCCAGCAGCGTAGTTTGGCCCCATGGGGATGGCTACACCTTC
TRBD2,few,TRBJ2-3,TRBV4-3,CASSQDGASGRGTDTQYF,TGCGCCAGCAGCCAAGATGGGGCTAGCGGGAGAGGGACAGATACGCAGTATTTT
TRBD1,.,TRBJ2-7,TRBV7-2,CASSLDRGFYEQYF,TGTGCCAGCAGCCTTGACAGGGGGTTTTACGAGCAGTACTTC
.,medium-sized,TRBJ2-6,TRBV15,CATSRDRSSGANVLTF,TGTGCCACCAGCAGAGACCGAAGCTCTGGGGCCAACGTCCTGACTTTC
TRBD1,.,TRBJ1-3,TRBV30,CAWRPGGGNTIYF,TGTGCCTGGAGACCAGGGGGCGGAAACACCATATATTTT
TRBD1,.,TRBJ1-2,TRBV7-8,CASSLELPGQGYYGYTF,TGTGCCAGCAGCTTAGAACTTCCGGGACAGGGCTACTATGGCTACACCTTC
.,.,TRBJ1-2,TRBV7-9,CASSLREEGIVYGYTF,TGTGCCAGCAGCCTACGGGAGGAGGGGATCGTGTATGGCTACACCTTC
TRBD1,.,TRBJ2-1,TRBV6-5,CASSFSGTGRREQFF,TGTGCCAGCAGTTTCTCCGGGACAGGTAGACGTGAGCAGTTCTTC
TRBD1,.,TRBJ2-7,TRBV2,CASRYSRQGSSYEQYF,TGTGCCAGCCGCTATTCGAGACAGGGAAGCTCCTACGAGCAGTACTTC
.,few,TRBJ2-7,TRBV2,CASSRPADSDEQYF,TGTGCCAGCAGTCGTCCGGCAGATTCTGACGAGCAGTACTTC
TRBD1,.,TRBJ1-2,TRBV6-5,CASSSPTGGYYGYTF,TGTGCCAGCAGTTCCCCGACAGGGGGGTACTATGGCTACACCTTC
TRBD2,.,TRBJ2-7,TRBV6-6,CASSIAGGGYYEQYF,TGTGCCAGCAGTATAGCGGGAGGGGGATACTACGAGCAGTACTTC
.,.,TRBJ1-4,TRBV6-5,CASRGSTNEKLFF,TGTGCCAGCAGAGGGTCGACTAATGAAAAACTGTTTTTT
.,few,TRBJ2-2,TRBV21-1,CASSNGPKPNTGELFF,TGTGCCAGCAGCAACGGCCCCAAGCCAAACACCGGGGAGCTGTTTTTT
TRBD2,.,TRBJ2-1,TRBV15,CATSAGLGVSSYNEQFF,TGTGCCACCAGCGCGGGACTAGGAGTGAGCTCCTACAATGAGCAGTTCTTC
TRBD1,.,TRBJ1-6,TRBV2,CADRTGYNSPLHF,TGTGCAGACCGGACAGGCTATAATTCACCCCTCCACTTT
.,.,TRBJ2-1,TRBV4-3,CASSQDNLGYNEQFF,TGCGCCAGCAGCCAAGATAATCTCGGATACAATGAGCAGTTCTTC
.,.,TRBJ2-7,TRBV29-1,CSVYSGSEQYF,TGCAGCGTTTATTCAGGGTCCGAGCAGTACTTC
.,.,TRBJ1-1,TRBV7-6,CASSGVDTEAFF,TGTGCCAGCAGCGGTGTGGACACTGAAGCTTTCTTT
TRBD1,.,TRBJ2-7,TRBV19,CASSHIRDRGLPSYEQYF,TGTGCCAGTAGTCACATCCGGGACAGGGGGCTCCCCTCCTACGAGCAGTACTTC
.,.,TRBJ2-3,TRBV21-1,CASSNTFHDNTDTQYF,TGTGCCAGCAGCAATACTTTTCACGATAACACAGATACGCAGTATTTT
.,.,TRBJ2-7,TRBV10-2,CASSVRGSYEQYF,TGCGCCAGCAGTGTAAGGGGCTCCTACGAGCAGTACTTC
.,.,TRBJ2-1,TRBV9,CASSEGPNEQFF,TGTGCCAGCAGCGAGGGGCCTAATGAGCAGTTCTTC
.,.,TRBJ1-1,TRBV6-5,CASSYVKGRGNTEAFF,TGTGCCAGCAGTTATGTGAAGGGCAGAGGGAACACTGAAGCTTTCTTT
.,.,TRBJ1-5,TRBV28,CASSFPGGNQPQHF,TGTGCCAGCAGTTTCCCAGGGGGCAATCAGCCCCAGCATTTT
.,.,TRBJ2-5,TRBV5-6,CASSFRSEETQYF,TGTGCCAGCAGCTTCAGGTCTGAGGAGACCCAGTACTTC